The 31 T cell receptor beta chains reported below all come from one sample, sequenced in a study of OX40 agonist ivuxolimab in advanced cancers. Measured with immunoSEQ multiplex PCR; TCRdb has only the in-frame clones, and not every one. This sample carries tens of thousands of clones, roughly 90% of them seen once, and the ten largest clones take roughly 5.1%. The specimen was CD4+ or CD8+ T cells sorted from blood, collected in a trial of the OX40 agonist ivuxolimab. These receptors were obtained from an adult with an advanced solid tumor such as melanoma, head and neck, liver or kidney cancer.

The rearrangement links TRBV29-1 to TRBJ1-1; D unresolved. CDR1 SQVTM and CDR2 ANQGSEA come from the germline V gene. V was pared by 1 base and J by 1 base, with 7 bases between. This CDR3 contains 13 residues. CDR3: CSVEVQENTEAFF. The CDR3 bases are TGCAGCGTTGAAGTGCAGGAGAACACTGAAGCTTTCTTT.

Note on this clone: This sample also contains other DNA sequences that code for the same CDR3. The J gene is TRBJ1-6, the V gene TRBV7-2, with D uncertain. Germline lookup yields CDR1 SGHTA and CDR2 FQGNSA. The CDR3 is 14 amino acids. V lost 5 bases and J 7 bases, leaving 12 bases between the germline ends. The CDR3 protein is CASSIEGRNSPLHF. The DNA of the CDR3 is TGTGCCAGCAGCATCGAAGGGCGAAATTCACCCCTCCACTTT. Variable domain in full (rest from reference TRBV7-2 and TRBJ1-6): GAGVSQSPSNKVTEKGKDVELRCDPISGHTALYWYRQSLGQGLEFLIYFQGNSAPDKSGLPSDRFSAERTGGSVSTLTIQRTQQEDSAVYLCASSIEGRNSPLHFGNGTRLTVT.

The chain joins TRBV19 to TRBJ1-2, with D possibly matching TRBD1 (6 bases). From germline, CDR1 is LNHDA and CDR2 SQIVND (reference sequence). V lost 5 bases and J lost 5, with 18 bases in between. The CDR3 runs to 15 residues. The CDR3 nucleotides read TGTGCCAGTAGTTCAACCCAGGGGCTGGGGTATGGCTACACCTTC. Its translation: CASSSTQGLGYGYTF.

This rearrangement joins TRBV5-1 to TRBJ2-7; 14 nucleotides agree with TRBD2. Germline lookup yields CDR1 SGHRS and CDR2 YFSETQ. The CDR3 has 16 amino acids. V was clipped by 4 bases and J by 2 bases; unmatched bases: 5. The CDR3 DNA sequence: TGCGCCAGCAGCCCTGGGACTAGCGGGAGTCCCTACGAGCAGTACTTC. As protein: CASSPGTSGSPYEQYF.

This sequence joins TRBV29-1 and TRBJ1-2, with D possibly TRBD1 on 5 matching bases. CDR1 is SQVTM and CDR2 is ANQGSEA in the germline V gene. V was clipped by 4 bases and J by 4 bases, with 16 bases between them. The CDR3 consists of 14 residues. CDR3 region: CSVAPGGSTYGYTF. CDR3 nucleotides: TGCAGCGTTGCCCCGGGGGGGTCTACCTATGGCTACACCTTC.

This chain joins TRBV5-5 and TRBJ1-1; D perhaps matches TRBD1 (6 bases). Looked up from germline, CDR1 is SGHKS and CDR2 is YYEKEE (reference sequence). This CDR3 comprises 15 residues. With 2 bases removed from V and 0 bases from J, the gap between germline ends came to 11 bases. The CDR3 loop is CASSFATGMNTEAFF. Written as DNA, the CDR3 is TGTGCCAGCAGCTTTGCGACAGGTATGAACACTGAAGCTTTCTTT.

The chain carries TRBV6-5 and TRBJ1-2; tentatively, D is TRBD1 (5 bases). V lost 2 bases and J lost 8, with 15 bases in between. Germline V gene lookup returns CDR1 MNHEY and CDR2 SVGAGI. The CDR3 consists of 14 residues. The CDR3 DNA is TGTGCCAGCAGTTACACCCGACAGCTTGGAGGCTACACCTTC. Its translation is CASSYTRQLGGYTF.

This clone appeared once. This sequence joins TRBV9 and TRBJ2-2; maybe TRBD2 (6 bases). Per the germline V gene, CDR1 is SGDLS and CDR2 is YYNGEE. V lost 5 bases to trimming and J lost 5 bases, with 16 bases between them. The CDR3 is made up of 15 amino acids. CDR3 region: CASRLGGIGTGELFF. The CDR3 DNA is TGTGCCAGCAGGCTAGGCGGGATCGGTACCGGGGAGCTGTTTTTT.

The chain recombines TRBV12-5 with TRBJ1-5, with D perhaps TRBD1 (5 bases). V was cut by 7 bases and J by 0 bases, with 16 bases left in between. The CDR3 sequence is 16 residues long. The germline gives CDR1 LGHNT, CDR2 FRNRAP. Here the CDR3 reads CASVWGGVDSNQPQHF. The DNA of the CDR3 is TGTGCTAGTGTCTGGGGAGGGGTAGATAGCAATCAGCCCCAGCATTTT.

This chain joins TRBV7-2 and TRBJ2-3; D remains unclear. Germline V gives CDR1 SGHTA, CDR2 FQGNSA. V was trimmed by 5 bases and J by 3 bases, leaving 6 bases between them. There are 12 residues in the CDR3. The CDR3 is CASSELTDTQYF. The CDR3 nucleotides are TGTGCCAGCAGCGAACTTACAGATACGCAGTATTTT.

This chain connects TRBV5-1 to TRBJ1-3; D is perhaps TRBD1 (5 bases). Trimming removed 0 bases from V and 0 bases from J, with 7 bases in between. Germline lookup yields CDR1 SGHRS and CDR2 YFSETQ. The CDR3 is 15 residues long. CDR3 amino acids: CASSLDRPSGNTIYF. CDR3 bases: TGCGCCAGCAGCTTGGACAGGCCCTCTGGAAACACCATATATTTT.

This sequence joins TRBV2 and TRBJ2-5, with D tentatively TRBD1 (5 bases). Germline CDR1 and CDR2: SNHLY and FYNNEI. Trimming left V 2 bases short and J 4 bases short, with 14 bases between. The CDR3 runs 15 residues. This CDR3 reads CASSERPGWAETQYF. The DNA of the CDR3 is TGTGCCAGCAGTGAACGCCCAGGGTGGGCAGAGACCCAGTACTTC. The complete variable domain, with remaining parts taken from reference TRBV2 and TRBJ2-5, reads EPEVTQTPSHQVTQMGQEVILRCVPISNHLYFYWYRQILGQKVEFLVSFYNNEISEKSEIFDDQFSVERPDGSNFTLKIRSTKLEDSAMYFCASSERPGWAETQYFGPGTRLLVL.

V gene TRBV15 combines with J gene TRBJ2-7; D uncertain. Germline assignment: CDR1 LNHNV and CDR2 YYDKDF (reference sequence). Trimming removed 2 bases from V and 1 base from J, with 9 bases in between. The CDR3 covers 14 residues. In DNA, the CDR3 is TGTGCCACCAGCAGAAGTCAGAAGTCCTACGAGCAGTACTTC. Translation: CATSRSQKSYEQYF.

This clone has only a few counts. The V gene is TRBV4-1, the J gene TRBJ1-2; no firm D call. Trimming left V 1 base short and J 0 bases short, with 6 bases between. CDR1 MGHRA and CDR2 YSYEKL come from the germline V gene. CDR3 length equals 14 residues. The CDR3 nucleotides read TGCGCCAGCAGCCAAGTCAGAACTAACTATGGCTACACCTTC. As protein: CASSQVRTNYGYTF.

The chain carries TRBV23-1 and TRBJ1-2; tentative D call: TRBD1 (5 bases). TRBV23-1 is placed among ORFs of uncertain function. The V end was cut by 0 bases, the J end by 8 bases, with 13 bases between. The CDR3 spans 14 residues. In DNA form, the CDR3 reads TGCGCCAGCAGTCAATCAGAGGGGAAGGACGGCTACACCTTC. Amino acids: CASSQSEGKDGYTF.

The chain is built from TRBV7-2 and TRBJ2-7; D unresolved. The germline V gene encodes CDR1 SGHTA and CDR2 FQGNSA. Trimming took 1 base from V and 0 from J, leaving 10 bases between them. The CDR3 has 15 amino acids. The CDR3 DNA reads TGTGCCAGCAGCTTAGGACGGACGAGCTCCTACGAGCAGTACTTC. This gives the protein CASSLGRTSSYEQYF.

The chain combines TRBV15 with TRBJ1-1; D call uncertain. This CDR3 is 17 amino acids long. V gave up 0 bases and J gave up 11 bases, with 25 bases separating them. Germline-derived CDR1 and CDR2 are LNHNV and YYDKDF (reference sequence). CDR3 region: CATSRDPNGRSLVPAFF. The DNA of the CDR3 is TGTGCCACCAGCAGAGATCCTAACGGGAGGTCCCTAGTCCCGGCTTTCTTT.

This sequence joins TRBV5-6 and TRBJ1-1; maybe TRBD1 (6 bases). The CDR3 sequence is 16 residues long. Trimming stripped 0 bases from V and 2 bases from J, with 14 bases between. Germline V gene lookup returns CDR1 SGHDT and CDR2 YYEEEE. The CDR3 here is CASSLVGGQTNTEAFF. The CDR3 DNA is TGTGCCAGCAGCTTGGTAGGGGGGCAGACTAACACTGAAGCTTTCTTT.

The rearrangement joins TRBV7-9 to TRBJ1-3; D gene ambiguous. This CDR3 is 14 amino acids long. V lost 7 bases, J lost 7 bases, and 17 bases lay in between. From germline, CDR1 is SEHNR and CDR2 FQNEAQ (reference sequence). This chain's CDR3 is CASISSYSGNTIYF. In DNA form, the CDR3 reads TGTGCCAGCATATCCTCGTACTCCGGGAACACCATATATTTT.

This clone occurred once. The chain links TRBV6-1 to TRBJ1-2; D gene ambiguous. The CDR3 spans 12 residues. Germline CDR1 is MNHNS and CDR2 is SASEGT. V shed 1 base and J shed 2 bases, with 2 bases lying between them. CDR3 region: CASSEGNYGYTF. The CDR3 DNA reads as TGTGCCAGCAGTGAAGGGAACTATGGCTACACCTTC.

The chain uses TRBV7-8 and TRBJ2-2; 9 bases are shared with TRBD1. From germline, CDR1 is SGHVS and CDR2 FQNEAQ. This CDR3 has 18 amino acids. The V segment lost 2 bases and the J segment 1 base; nucleotides outside the gene matches: 8. Written as DNA, the CDR3 is TGTGCCAGCAGCTTAATAGGACAGGGGCTACTGAACACCGGGGAGCTGTTTTTT. This gives the protein CASSLIGQGLLNTGELFF. The full variable domain, in which reference TRBV7-8 and TRBJ2-2 provide the parts outside the CDR3, is GAGVSQSPRYKVAKRGQDVALRCDPISGHVSLFWYQQALGQGPEFLTYFQNEAQLDKSGLPSDRFFAERPEGSVSTLKIQRTQQEDSAVYLCASSLIGQGLLNTGELFFGEGSRLTVL.

This chain connects TRBV28 to TRBJ1-5, with 10 bases aligning to TRBD1. The V gene's germline CDR1 is MDHEN and CDR2 SYDVKM. V dropped 6 bases and J dropped 7; count of bases not matched to a gene: 6. The CDR3 has 14 amino acids. The CDR3 protein is CASRTGGAGQPQHF. DNA of the CDR3: TGTGCCAGCAGGACAGGGGGCGCCGGGCAGCCCCAGCATTTT. The full variable domain, its missing parts supplied by reference TRBV28 and TRBJ1-5, is DVKVTQSSRYLVKRTGEKVFLECVQDMDHENMFWYRQDPGLGLRLIYFSYDVKMKEKGDIPEGYSVSREKKERFSLILESASTNQTSMYLCASRTGGAGQPQHFGDGTRLSIL.

This chain links TRBV4-3 with TRBJ1-2; 8 nucleotides match TRBD1. From germline, CDR1 is LGHNA and CDR2 YSLEER. The CDR3 is made up of 15 amino acids. The J segment lost 4 bases and the V segment lost 1 base, leaving 5 bases of the junction unmatched. The CDR3 loop reads CASSQVTGGSYGYTF. The CDR3 DNA reads TGCGCCAGCAGCCAAGTTACAGGGGGTTCCTATGGCTACACCTTC.

The V and J genes are TRBV2 and TRBJ1-3; no reliable D call. Trimming pared 1 base from V and 0 bases from J, leaving 16 bases between. Germline V gene lookup returns CDR1 SNHLY and CDR2 FYNNEI. The CDR3 is 18 amino acids. CDR3 coding DNA: TGTGCCAGCAGTGAAGGGGCAGCGCCCATAAACTCTGGAAACACCATATATTTT. Translated: CASSEGAAPINSGNTIYF.

This clone was seen just once. This chain connects TRBV9 to TRBJ1-5; D is ambiguous. Trimming stripped 0 bases from V and 2 bases from J, with 15 bases between. The length of the CDR3 is 17 residues. From germline, CDR1 is SGDLS and CDR2 YYNGEE. The DNA of the CDR3 is TGTGCCAGCAGCGTAGCGCCTCCTGGGGATGGCAATCAGCCCCAGCATTTT. This gives the protein CASSVAPPGDGNQPQHF.

The genes are TRBV28 and TRBJ1-6; 8 bases align to TRBD1. V shed 7 bases, J shed 7 bases, and the junction held 6 bases outside the gene matches. CDR1 is MDHEN, CDR2 SYDVKM, per germline. This CDR3 is built from 14 residues. CDR3 amino acids: CASTLGTGNSPLHF. The CDR3 nucleotides are TGTGCCAGCACCCTTGGGACAGGCAATTCACCCCTCCACTTT.

V usage is TRBV5-1 and J usage is TRBJ2-5; D is ambiguous. The CDR3 is made up of 14 amino acids. The V end was cut by 0 bases, the J end by 4 bases, with 10 bases between. Germline lookup yields CDR1 SGHRS and CDR2 YFSETQ. Here the CDR3 reads CASSLERSGETQYF. The CDR3 bases are TGCGCCAGCAGCTTGGAACGGTCGGGAGAGACCCAGTACTTC.

This chain connects TRBV18 to TRBJ1-1; D gene uncertain. The CDR3 is 13 amino acids. CDR1 and CDR2 from the germline V gene are KGHSH and LQKENI. V was shortened by 1 base and J by 1 base, with 4 bases between the two germline ends. The CDR3 nucleotides are TGTGCCAGCTCACCACTTACGAACACTGAAGCTTTCTTT. Residues: CASSPLTNTEAFF.

The chain combines TRBV5-1 with TRBJ1-2, with TRBD1 identical over 7 bases. Germline-derived CDR1 and CDR2 are SGHRS and YFSETQ. V lost 5 bases to trimming and J lost 4 bases; unmatched junction nucleotides: 11. The CDR3 totals 15 residues. CDR3 bases: TGCGCCAGCAGATCCACAGCGGGACAGACCTATGGCTACACCTTC. Translation: CASRSTAGQTYGYTF.

This chain links TRBV10-3 with TRBJ2-6; no firm D call. Trimming removed 2 bases at V and 0 bases at J, with 8 bases between. From germline, CDR1 is ENHRY and CDR2 SYGVKD. The CDR3 covers 16 residues. CDR3 sequence reads: CAISEGFSSGANVLTF. CDR3 DNA sequence: TGTGCCATCAGTGAGGGTTTCAGCTCTGGGGCCAACGTCCTGACTTTC.

V and J are TRBV28 and TRBJ1-3; TRBD1 might be the D (6 bases). Trimming removed 6 bases at V and 1 base at J, with 19 bases between. CDR1 MDHEN and CDR2 SYDVKM come from the germline V gene. The CDR3 is 17 residues long. CDR3 loop: CASSPLGGPTSGNTIYF. The DNA of the CDR3 is TGTGCCAGCAGCCCGCTGGGGGGCCCTACTTCTGGAAACACCATATATTTT.